The 17 T cell receptor beta chains listed next were all sequenced from one sample in a study of control samples from healthy donors and cancer patients. The data were produced by immunoSEQ multiplex PCR, yet TCRdb's version contains in-frame clones alone and is incomplete. The sample shows fewer than 20,000 clones, 85% to 90% of them seen only once. The sample comprised PBMCs. These TCRs come from a man aged 55 to 70 with head and neck cancer.

This sequence joins TRBV29-1 and TRBJ1-2; D might be TRBD1 (5 bases). Looked up from germline, CDR1 is SQVTM and CDR2 is ANQGSEA. The CDR3 is 13 residues long. Trimming took 7 bases from V and 5 from J, leaving 17 bases between them. Written as DNA, the CDR3 is TGCAGCGCCCTTGGGGCGGCCTCTTATGGCTACACCTTC. It encodes CSALGAASYGYTF. Full variable domain (missing parts from reference TRBV29-1 and TRBJ1-2): SAVISQKPSRDICQRGTSLTIQCQVDSQVTMMFWYRQQPGQSLTLIATANQGSEATYESGFVIDKFPISRPNLTFSTLTVSNMSPEDSSIYLCSALGAASYGYTFGSGTRLTVV.

This chain links TRBV25-1 with TRBJ2-7; D is undetermined. Germline V gene data show CDR1 as MGHDK and CDR2 as SYGVNS. This CDR3 contains 11 residues. Trimming took 2 bases from V and 12 from J, leaving 11 bases between them. The CDR3 region has the DNA TGTGCCAGCAGTGAAACGGGTGCTCGGTACTTC. It specifies CASSETGARYF.

The chain uses TRBV7-9 and TRBJ2-3; the D call may be TRBD1 or TRBD2 (5 bases each). The CDR3 extends over 16 amino acids. The V gene's germline CDR1 is SEHNR and CDR2 FQNEAQ (reference sequence). Trimming removed 0 bases from V and 2 bases from J, with 12 bases in between. The CDR3 nucleotides are TGTGCCAGCAGCTTAGCCTCCGGGGCCCTCACAGATACGCAGTATTTT. Amino acid sequence: CASSLASGALTDTQYF.

This clone was seen just once. A junction end diverges from the germline sequence, so it may reflect a read error. The chain has TRBV10-1 and TRBJ2-2, with a weak D call TRBD1 (6 bases). CDR3 length equals 14 residues. Germline V gene sequence: CDR1 WNHNN, CDR2 SYGVQD (reference sequence). The CDR3 nucleotides are TGCGCCAGCATTACAGGGTTTATACACCGGGGAGCTGTTTTT. Translated: CASITGFIHRGAVF.

This chain joins TRBV29-1 and TRBJ2-7, with a tentative D call TRBD1 (6 bases). The germline V gene encodes CDR1 SQVTM and CDR2 ANQGSEA. Trimming left V 1 base short and J 0 bases short, with 19 bases between. CDR3 length: 17 amino acids. The chain's CDR3 is CSVEAGPGPGVSYEQYF. In DNA, the CDR3 is TGCAGCGTTGAAGCGGGCCCGGGACCAGGGGTCTCCTACGAGCAGTACTTC.

This rearrangement joins TRBV9 to TRBJ2-2; the match to TRBD2 covers 14 bases. Germline CDR1 and CDR2: SGDLS and YYNGEE. The junction had 4 bases not matched to a gene; V was cut back by 2 bases and J by 1 base. CDR3 size: 18 residues. The CDR3 DNA reads as TGTGCCAGCAGCGTCGGGACTAGCGGGGGCCGGAACACCGGGGAGCTGTTTTTT. This encodes CASSVGTSGGRNTGELFF. Full variable domain (remainder filled in from reference TRBV9 and TRBJ2-2): DSGVTQTPKHLITATGQRVTLRCSPRSGDLSVYWYQQSLDQGLQFLIQYYNGEERAKGNILERFSAQQFPDLHSELNLSSLELGDSALYFCASSVGTSGGRNTGELFFGEGSRLTVL.

The CDR3 reads CASRIGLNYSPLHF. CDR3 nucleotide sequence: TGTGCCAGCAGAATCGGACTGAATTATTCACCCCTCCACTTT. J is TRBJ1-6 and V is TRBV6-5; D gene uncertain. V was shortened by 6 bases and J by 8 bases, with 14 bases between the two germline ends. The CDR3 extends over 14 amino acids. Germline lookup yields CDR1 MNHEY and CDR2 SVGAGI.

This chain uses TRBV27 with TRBJ1-2; TRBD1 might be the D (6 bases). V lost 6 bases and J lost 7, with 15 bases in between. The CDR3 sequence is 13 residues long. Germline values: CDR1 MNHEY, CDR2 SMNVEV (reference sequence). CDR3 nucleotide sequence: TGTGCCAGCAGAAATGGGGGGGGCAGTGGCTACACCTTC. Protein: CASRNGGGSGYTF.

The chain is built from TRBV4-1 and TRBJ2-1, with D perhaps matching TRBD1 or TRBD2 (5 bases each). Germline V gene lookup returns CDR1 MGHRA and CDR2 YSYEKL. The CDR3 contains 15 residues. V was clipped by 6 bases and J by 4 bases, with 16 bases between them. The CDR3 bases are TGCGCCAGCAGGGGGGTGGGGCCCTCTTACAATGAGCAGTTCTTC. Translated: CASRGVGPSYNEQFF.

The chain is built from TRBV5-5 and TRBJ2-3, with 11 bases that match TRBD2. The V gene's germline CDR1 is SGHKS and CDR2 YYEKEE (reference sequence). V dropped 6 bases and J dropped 0; count of bases not matched to a gene: 9. CDR3 size: 17 residues. The CDR3 sequence: CASILPRLAGSTDTQYF. CDR3 DNA sequence: TGTGCCAGCATCCTACCCCGACTAGCGGGGAGCACAGATACGCAGTATTTT.

V usage is TRBV4-1 and J usage is TRBJ1-4; D is undetermined. Germline V gene lookup returns CDR1 MGHRA and CDR2 YSYEKL. The CDR3 is 16 residues long. Trimming pared 3 bases from V and 13 bases from J, leaving 24 bases between. The CDR3: CASSQNAGQPLEGLFF. CDR3 sequence (DNA): TGCGCCAGCAGCCAGAACGCAGGCCAACCCCTGGAGGGACTGTTTTTT.

This chain links TRBV12-3 or TRBV12-4 with TRBJ2-1; D is unclear. V dropped 3 bases and J dropped 10 bases, with 10 bases sitting between them. There are 12 residues in the CDR3. CDR3 residues: CASSFGQLEQFF. The CDR3 bases are TGTGCCAGCAGTTTTGGCCAACTGGAGCAGTTCTTC.

V and J are TRBV5-6 and TRBJ2-7; a possible D gene is TRBD1 (6 bases). V shed 4 bases and J shed 0 bases, with 11 bases lying between them. The CDR3 covers 14 residues. Germline loops: CDR1 SGHDT, CDR2 YYEEEE. CDR3 protein: CASSLGARSYEQYF. CDR3 nucleotide sequence: TGTGCCAGCAGCCTGGGGGCCCGCTCCTACGAGCAGTACTTC.

This chain links TRBV11-2 with TRBJ2-7; D gene ambiguous. The CDR3 totals 15 residues. V shed 3 bases and J shed 6 bases, with 18 bases lying between them. CDR1 SGHAT and CDR2 FQNNGV come from the germline V gene. The DNA for the CDR3 is TGTGCCAGCAGCTTGCTAGTCCTTAAGTCTAGCGAGCAGTACTTC. Translation: CASSLLVLKSSEQYF.

J is TRBJ2-7 and V is TRBV6-6; 8 positions agree with TRBD1. The germline V gene encodes CDR1 MNHNY and CDR2 SVGAGI (reference sequence). Unmatched junction bases numbered 9, after V lost 2 bases and J lost 3 bases. This CDR3 is built from 16 residues. The CDR3 bases are TGTGCCAGCAGTTACCCACCCCCGGGACAGGTCTACGAGCAGTACTTC. It encodes CASSYPPPGQVYEQYF.

V usage is TRBV18 and J usage is TRBJ1-3, with D unresolved. Between the trimmed V and J ends, which lost 3 bases and 0 bases, there was a span of 15 bases. The CDR3 has 17 residues. Looked up from germline, CDR1 is KGHSH and CDR2 is LQKENI. The CDR3 DNA sequence: TGTGCCAGCTCACCGCCGAACAGATACAGCTCTGGAAACACCATATATTTT. It codes for CASSPPNRYSSGNTIYF.

The chain links TRBV6-5 to TRBJ2-7, with TRBD1 matching over 7 bases. With V trimmed by 4 bases and J by 2 bases, 8 bases remained unmatched. CDR1 is MNHEY and CDR2 is SVGAGI in the germline V gene. This CDR3 comprises 15 residues. As DNA, the CDR3 is TGTGCCAGCAGTTCCGCTGGGACAGTCGCCTACGAGCAGTACTTC. Residues: CASSSAGTVAYEQYF.